The clone carrying this T cell receptor (beta chain) was counted a single time. Its antigen is currently unknown. These data come from a study of siplizumab effects on memory and regulatory T cells. Study-wide results and limits: Confirmation was lacking for the suppressive function of proliferating Tregs derived from siplizumab cultures. The study found that mappable alloreactive CD4+ clones averaged about 70% Treg-derived with siplizumab and 25% to 30% in controls.

Assayed TCR templates numbered 90,000 to 100,000 for each sample. TCRdb's copy holds only in-frame clones and misses some; the assay was immunoSEQ multiplex PCR. The top ten hold over 1.5% of the sample, which has roughly 82,000 clones, 80% to 90% seen once. This sequence was found in a human donor in good health. Sequencing input: Tregs sorted from blood.

In DNA, the CDR3 is TGTGCCAGCAGCCCCAGGGGGGACCCTGAAGCTTTCTTT. The encoded protein is CASSPRGDPEAFF. The chain is built from TRBV6-5 and TRBJ1-1; 7 positions agree with TRBD1. The ends lost 6 bases at V and 6 bases at J; junction bases unmatched: 7. The germline CDR1 and CDR2 sequences are MNHEY and SVGAGI. This CDR3 is 13 amino acids long.